What follows is one T cell receptor beta chain and its context. Its antigen is unknown. V was pared by 1 base and J by 6 bases, with 1 base of the junction left unmatched. The CDR3 has 14 residues. Per the germline V gene, CDR1 is SQVTM and CDR2 is ANQGSEA. The record originates from a study of post-analysis software for immune sequencing data. The wider study: Disease trajectories encompassed relapsing-remitting, secondary progressive and progressive-relapsing multiple sclerosis.

The study, taken as a whole, reports: Strong co-clustering by F measure was seen for same-batch samples. Comparison of patients with controls showed 5 or 6 TRBV segments more frequent in patients, TRBV5-6, TRBV5-1 and TRBV20-1 among them.

Carried by the TCR beta cDNA libraries were unique molecular identifiers. Around 450,000 cDNA molecules were recovered from an input of 1 to 10 million T cells. TCRdb recomputed calls from the PCR reads with MiXCR, one row per CDR3 protein. The sample has fewer than 850,000 distinct CDR3 sequences; 46% are singletons. V gene TRBV29-1 combines with J gene TRBJ2-1, with 12 bases identical to TRBD2. The clonotype was recovered from a girl between 5 and 17 years old with multiple sclerosis. Sequences were obtained from blood. CDR3 DNA sequence: TGCAGCGTTGAAGGACTAGCGGGAGCCAATGAGCAGTTCTTC. Protein sequence: CSVEGLAGANEQFF.